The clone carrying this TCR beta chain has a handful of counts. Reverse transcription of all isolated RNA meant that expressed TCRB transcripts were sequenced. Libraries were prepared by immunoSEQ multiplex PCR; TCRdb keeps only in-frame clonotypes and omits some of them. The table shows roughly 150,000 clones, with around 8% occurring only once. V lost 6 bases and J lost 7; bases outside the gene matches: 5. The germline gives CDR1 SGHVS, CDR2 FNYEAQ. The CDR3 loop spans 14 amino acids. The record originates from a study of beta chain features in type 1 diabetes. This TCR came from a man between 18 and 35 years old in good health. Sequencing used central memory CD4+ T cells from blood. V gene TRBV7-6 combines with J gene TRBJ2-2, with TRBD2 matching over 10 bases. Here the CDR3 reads CASRSGGAVGELFF. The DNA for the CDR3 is TGTGCCAGCAGGAGCGGGGGGGCGGTCGGGGAGCTGTTTTTT.